Below are 21 T cell receptor beta chains sequenced from a single sample in a study of T cell repertoires in cytomegalovirus infection. These TCRs are of unknown antigen specificity. MiXCR, run by TCRdb on the reads, gives a single entry per CDR3 protein. The sample records hundreds of thousands of distinct CDR3 sequences, roughly 28% being singletons. The sample was cultured PBMCs, taken from culture after CMV antigen stimulation. These receptors all stem from a human donor in good health (CMV status not recorded). Some clones in this sample may be carry-over from other donors' samples.

The gene calls are TRBV29-1 and TRBJ1-1; possibly TRBD1 for D (6 bases). V lost 4 bases and J 3 bases, leaving 18 bases between the germline ends. CDR1 and CDR2 (germline): SQVTM, ANQGSEA. This CDR3 contains 15 residues. The CDR3 is CSVGAGGYADTEAFF. Here the CDR3 DNA reads TGCAGCGTTGGTGCCGGGGGCTACGCGGACACTGAAGCTTTCTTT.

The rearrangement joins TRBV18 to TRBJ1-1; D is perhaps TRBD1 (5 bases). V dropped 6 bases and J dropped 1 base, with 12 bases sitting between them. CDR3 size: 14 residues. Germline loops: CDR1 KGHSH, CDR2 LQKENI. As DNA, the CDR3 is TGTGCCAGCTCCCCAGGGTGGAAGAACACTGAAGCTTTCTTT. Translated: CASSPGWKNTEAFF.

This clonotype occurred a few times. This chain links TRBV12-3 or TRBV12-4 with TRBJ1-2; 9 bases are a match to TRBD1. The CDR3 length is 13 residues. With 9 bases clipped from V and 4 bases from J, the junction kept 6 bases outside the gene matches. CDR3 in amino acids: CASWTGEAYGYTF. The CDR3 DNA follows: TGTGCCAGTTGGACAGGGGAGGCCTATGGCTACACCTTC.

V usage is TRBV7-9 and J usage is TRBJ2-3, with D possibly TRBD2 on 6 matching bases. Trimming shortened V by 1 base and J by 3 bases, and 11 bases separated the two germline ends. Per the germline V gene, CDR1 is SEHNR and CDR2 is FQNEAQ (reference sequence). The length of the CDR3 is 15 residues. CDR3 loop: CASSLGSGMTDTQYF. CDR3 in DNA: TGTGCCAGCAGCTTAGGTAGCGGTATGACAGATACGCAGTATTTT. Together with reference TRBV7-9 and TRBJ2-3, the CDR3 gives the full variable domain: DTGVSQNPRHKITKRGQNVTFRCDPISEHNRLYWYRQTLGQGPEFLTYFQNEAQLEKSRLLSDRFSAERPKGSFSTLEIQRTEQGDSAMYLCASSLGSGMTDTQYFGPGTRLTVL.

This clonotype occurred a few times. CDR3 in amino acids: CASSLTEGQISTQYF. Here the CDR3 DNA reads TGTGCCAGCAGCTTAACTGAGGGACAAATTTCGACCCAGTACTTC. The chain employs TRBV7-3 and TRBJ2-5; TRBD1 might be the D (6 bases). The CDR3 totals 15 residues. V was pared by 0 bases and J by 7 bases, with 15 bases between. Germline values: CDR1 SGHTA, CDR2 FQGTGA.

The V and J genes are TRBV2 and TRBJ1-1; perhaps TRBD1 as D (5 bases). Germline CDR1 and CDR2: SNHLY and FYNNEI. The CDR3 runs to 14 residues. Trimming removed 4 bases from V and 0 bases from J, with 9 bases in between. In DNA form, the CDR3 reads TGTGCCAGCAGTGCCGGGGCGATGAACACTGAAGCTTTCTTT. This translates into CASSAGAMNTEAFF.

This rearrangement joins TRBV24-1 to TRBJ2-1; 7 nucleotides align to TRBD1. The germline V gene encodes CDR1 KGHDR and CDR2 SFDVKD. Trimming at V came to 0 bases and at J to 7 bases, leaving 11 bases not matched to a gene. This CDR3 contains 17 residues. In nucleotides, the CDR3 is TGTGCCACCAGTGATTTGCCCTTAGACAGGGTGGTTAATGAGCAGTTCTTC. Its translation is CATSDLPLDRVVNEQFF.

This clonotype was picked up a small number of times. The chain joins TRBV7-6 to TRBJ2-2; D call uncertain. V was trimmed by 2 bases and J by 0 bases, leaving 22 bases between them. The CDR3 covers 20 residues. Per germline, CDR1 SGHVS and CDR2 FNYEAQ. The chain's CDR3 is CASSLTSLGLEGTNTGELFF. DNA for the CDR3: TGTGCCAGCAGCTTAACGTCGTTAGGGTTAGAAGGGACGAACACCGGGGAGCTGTTTTTT.

The CDR3 nucleotides are TGTGCCAGCACCCTGGGACTTAGTAGTGGTGAGCAGTTCTTC. Protein sequence: CASTLGLSSGEQFF. V gene TRBV12-3 or TRBV12-4 combines with J gene TRBJ2-1; D perhaps matches TRBD2 (6 bases). The CDR3 loop spans 14 amino acids. The V end lost 7 bases, the J end lost 9 bases, and 19 bases lay between the germline ends.

CDR3 sequence reads: CASSRQAPYGGYTF. In DNA, the CDR3 is TGTGCCAGCAGCCGACAGGCGCCCTACGGGGGCTACACCTTC. The chain joins TRBV12-3 or TRBV12-4 to TRBJ1-2; TRBD1 is a possible D gene (6 bases). V was pared by 6 bases and J by 8 bases, with 19 bases between. This CDR3 comprises 14 residues.

The V and J genes are TRBV12-3 or TRBV12-4 and TRBJ2-7, with D tentatively TRBD2 (5 bases). The CDR3 is 12 residues long. With 9 bases removed from V and 3 bases from J, the gap between germline ends came to 12 bases. The CDR3 here is CASRSGDYEQYF. DNA of the CDR3: TGTGCCAGTCGGTCCGGGGACTACGAGCAGTACTTC.

Many counts were recorded for this clonotype. J is TRBJ2-7 and V is TRBV27; D is unresolved. Deletions cut 4 bases from V and 6 bases from J, with 13 bases between. The CDR3 sequence is 13 residues long. The germline V gene has CDR1 MNHEY and CDR2 SMNVEV (reference sequence). In nucleotides, the CDR3 is TGTGCCAGCAGTTCCCTCCTACTGGGCGAGCAGTACTTC. Residues: CASSSLLLGEQYF.

This clonotype was seen more than once but under ten times. This sequence joins TRBV10-3 and TRBJ1-3; D not certain. Germline lookup yields CDR1 ENHRY and CDR2 SYGVKD. V lost 8 bases and J lost 4, with 9 bases in between. The CDR3 spans 12 residues. CDR3: CAIRLTGNTIYF. The CDR3 nucleotides read TGTGCCATCCGCCTCACGGGAAACACCATATATTTT.

This clonotype has only a few counts. The V gene is TRBV28, the J gene TRBJ2-1, with 7 bases aligning to TRBD2. Germline CDR1 and CDR2: MDHEN and SYDVKM. This CDR3 has 14 amino acids. The CDR3 protein is CSYPREAPYNEQFF. CDR3 coding DNA: TGTTCATACCCCCGGGAGGCCCCCTACAATGAGCAGTTCTTC. The variable domain in full, with the rest retrieved from reference TRBV28 and TRBJ2-1, is DVKVTQSSRYLVKRTGEKVFLECVQDMDHENMFWYRQDPGLGLRLIYFSYDVKMKEKGDIPEGYSVSREKKERFSLILESASTNQTSMYLCSYPREAPYNEQFFGPGTRLTVL.

This chain uses TRBV20-1 with TRBJ2-3; TRBD2 agrees at 7 bases. The CDR3 loop spans 16 amino acids. V lost 6 bases to trimming and J lost 0 bases; unmatched junction nucleotides: 12. The germline V gene encodes CDR1 DFQATT and CDR2 SNEGSKA (reference sequence). The CDR3 DNA sequence: TGCAGTGCGACCACCCGTAGCGGGCCTAGCACAGATACGCAGTATTTT. It specifies CSATTRSGPSTDTQYF.

This sequence joins TRBV4-1 and TRBJ2-3, with 10 bases identical to TRBD2. Germline CDR1 MGHRA, CDR2 YSYEKL. The J segment lost 0 bases and the V segment lost 1 base, leaving 13 bases of the junction unmatched. The CDR3 spans 20 residues. The CDR3 sequence: CASSQGPYSGRPSSTDTQYF. The CDR3 DNA reads as TGCGCCAGCAGCCAAGGCCCTTATAGCGGGAGGCCCTCTAGCACAGATACGCAGTATTTT.

V usage is TRBV7-3 and J usage is TRBJ2-4; 7 positions agree with TRBD2. Germline V CDR1 and CDR2: SGHTA, FQGTGA. This CDR3 comprises 15 residues. V dropped 5 bases and J dropped 5; count of bases not matched to a gene: 9. CDR3 DNA sequence: TGTGCCAGCAGCAACCCCGGGGGGAATCAAAACATTCAGTACTTC. Translating gives CASSNPGGNQNIQYF.

A few counts support this clonotype. This chain joins TRBV19 and TRBJ2-4; TRBD1 aligns across 7 bases. V shed 3 bases and J 1 base; nucleotides not matched to a gene: 6. This CDR3 contains 16 residues. Germline CDR1 reads LNHDA; CDR2 reads SQIVND (reference sequence). The CDR3 here is CASSMQQGKAKNIQYF. Here the CDR3 DNA reads TGTGCCAGTAGTATGCAACAGGGGAAGGCCAAAAACATTCAGTACTTC.

This clonotype occurred many times. V gene TRBV7-2 combines with J gene TRBJ1-2, with 7 positions matching TRBD1. The trim removed 5 bases at V and 0 bases at J, leaving 9 bases unmatched. The germline gives CDR1 SGHTA, CDR2 FQGNSA. The CDR3 is 16 residues long. The CDR3 reads CASSLYGTATNYGYTF. The CDR3 nucleotides are TGTGCCAGCAGCCTCTACGGGACAGCTACTAACTATGGCTACACCTTC.

The chain uses TRBV10-3 and TRBJ1-2; D is unclear. Germline assignment: CDR1 ENHRY and CDR2 SYGVKD. There are 14 residues in the CDR3. V was cut by 7 bases and J by 5 bases, with 17 bases left in between. Here the CDR3 reads CAIKGDGRGYGYTF. CDR3 in DNA: TGTGCCATCAAAGGAGACGGCCGAGGGTATGGCTACACCTTC.

The chain has TRBV10-2 and TRBJ2-7, with a possible D match to TRBD2 (6 bases). CDR3 length: 13 amino acids. Germline CDR1 and CDR2: WSHSY and SAAADI. V lost 4 bases to trimming and J lost 0 bases, with 7 bases between them. The CDR3 loop is CASSVGSSYEQYF. In DNA, the CDR3 is TGCGCCAGCAGTGTCGGGAGCTCCTACGAGCAGTACTTC.